This T cell receptor (beta chain) was captured by sequencing in a study of naive and memory T cell subsets. Broader study findings: This RNA-based method may be sensitive to activation-related transcript changes.

TCR cDNA received a 3' ligated oligonucleotide that carried a UMI. Four PCR rounds used nested alpha and beta constant region primers plus the SP2 primer. TCRdb ran MiXCR on the 5' RACE reads and lists one entry per CDR3 protein. The table has more than 45,000 distinct CDR3 sequences, about 4.8% seen once. Germline V lookup: CDR1 SGHAT, CDR2 FQDESV (reference sequence). The CDR3 covers 16 residues. Trimming stripped 1 base from V and 7 bases from J, with 16 bases between. Ten or more counts support this clonotype. Its target is not known. This sequence joins TRBV11-1 and TRBJ2-2, with D maybe TRBD1 (7 bases). The source of this sequence is a female donor in good health. CDR3 sequence reads: CASSLVLTGRHGELFF. The CDR3 bases are TGTGCCAGCAGCTTAGTACTGACAGGGAGGCACGGGGAGCTGTTTTTT.